Following are 8 T cell receptor beta chains from one sample sequenced in a study of shared clonotypes between healthy human individuals. Libraries were prepared by immunoSEQ multiplex PCR; TCRdb keeps only in-frame clonotypes and omits some of them. Among some 2.1 million clones listed, 90% to 95% were seen once. Sequencing used naive CD4+ T cells sorted from blood. Subset noted: CD45RA+ positively selected. All receptors derive from a man in his late teens or twenties in good health.

The V call is TRBV18, the J call TRBJ2-3, with a weak D call TRBD2 (5 bases). The CDR3 contains 15 residues. V lost 6 bases to trimming and J lost 0 bases, with 13 bases between them. Germline CDR1 and CDR2: KGHSH and LQKENI. Here the CDR3 reads CASSKHQRSTDTQYF. CDR3 bases: TGTGCCAGCTCGAAACACCAGCGGAGCACAGATACGCAGTATTTT.

The table lists this clone with a count of one. The sample holds other DNA sequences that translate to the same CDR3. V and J are TRBV30 and TRBJ1-1; a weak D match, TRBD1 (5 bases). V gave up 2 bases and J gave up 2 bases, with 12 bases separating them. Germline V gene data show CDR1 as GTSNPN and CDR2 as SVGIG (reference sequence). The CDR3 length is 14 residues. Written as DNA, the CDR3 is TGTGCCTGGAGTACCGGGACGGCTAACACTGAAGCTTTCTTT. Translating gives CAWSTGTANTEAFF.

The chain is built from TRBV11-2 and TRBJ2-5, with D unresolved. The CDR3 sequence is 11 residues long. V lost 6 bases and J 5 bases, leaving 7 bases between the germline ends. Germline assignment: CDR1 SGHAT and CDR2 FQNNGV. As DNA, the CDR3 is TGTGCCAGCAGAACTGCGGAGACCCAGTACTTC. Translated: CASRTAETQYF.

The chain is built from TRBV30 and TRBJ2-7; no clear D. V gave up 2 bases and J gave up 2 bases, with 10 bases separating them. The CDR3 loop spans 13 amino acids. Looked up from germline, CDR1 is GTSNPN and CDR2 is SVGIG (reference sequence). In DNA, the CDR3 is TGTGCCTGGAGTCCTCAAGGCCCCTACGAGCAGTACTTC. Translated: CAWSPQGPYEQYF.

The chain links TRBV28 to TRBJ2-2; TRBD1 matches 7 bases. This CDR3 has 18 residues. Germline V gives CDR1 MDHEN, CDR2 SYDVKM. The V and J ends lost 6 bases and 0 bases, in that order; junction bases with no gene match: 13. The CDR3 is CASSPRPGTASNTGELFF. In DNA form, the CDR3 reads TGTGCCAGCAGCCCTCGACCCGGGACAGCCTCGAACACCGGGGAGCTGTTTTTT.

The rearrangement uses TRBV6-5 and TRBJ2-5; no firm D call. Judging by the DNA end, TRBJ2-7 fits better; the J call may be wrong. The CDR3 contains 15 residues. The germline V gene has CDR1 MNHEY and CDR2 SVGAGI. The CDR3 region has the DNA TGTGCCAGCAGTCCAGGTGGCAGGATAACCTACGAGCAGTACTTC. Amino acids: CASSPGGRITYEQYF.

The chain recombines TRBV5-1 with TRBJ2-1, with a weak D call TRBD1 (5 bases). The germline CDR1 and CDR2 sequences are SGHRS and YFSETQ. This CDR3 has 15 residues. V was trimmed by 4 bases and J by 9 bases, leaving 20 bases between them. In DNA form, the CDR3 reads TGCGCCAGCAGCGTCGTCGGACATACAGGTGGTGAGCAGTTCTTC. As protein: CASSVVGHTGGEQFF.

This chain uses TRBV6-5 with TRBJ2-3; 10 nucleotides line up with TRBD2. Per the germline V gene, CDR1 is MNHEY and CDR2 is SVGAGI. Trimming removed 4 bases from V and 4 bases from J; junction bases left unmatched: 5. The CDR3 has 15 residues. The CDR3 spells CASSLSTSGADTQYF. Written as DNA, the CDR3 is TGTGCCAGCAGTTTATCTACTAGCGGGGCAGATACGCAGTATTTT.